The 9 T cell receptor beta chains presented below share a single source sample, sequenced in a study of T cells in localized non-small cell lung cancer. Some clones are missing from TCRdb's copy, which holds only in-frame ones; the method was immunoSEQ multiplex PCR. The table has fewer than 25,000 clones, approximately 90% seen once; the top ten hold about 7.1%. Source: peripheral blood, taken before any cancer treatment. These receptors all come from a woman aged 40-70 years with stage I lung adenocarcinoma.

J is TRBJ1-3 and V is TRBV5-6; TRBD1 aligns across 10 bases. The J segment lost 4 bases and the V segment lost 3 bases, leaving 4 bases of the junction unmatched. This CDR3 region has 15 residues. CDR1 is SGHDT, CDR2 YYEEEE, per germline. Written as DNA, the CDR3 is TGTGCCAGCAGCTCACCGGGACAGGGGGGAAACACCATATATTTT. The encoded protein is CASSSPGQGGNTIYF.

The chain carries TRBV28 and TRBJ2-1; TRBD2 aligns across 12 bases. After removal of 6 bases from V and 4 bases from J, the junction contained 10 bases not matched to a gene. Germline V CDR1 and CDR2: MDHEN, SYDVKM. The CDR3 covers 17 residues. Written as DNA, the CDR3 is TGTGCCAGCAGACTAGCGGGAGGCCCCATATATTACAATGAGCAGTTCTTC. Its protein is CASRLAGGPIYYNEQFF.

This clone was recorded once. The V and J genes are TRBV15 and TRBJ2-7, with TRBD1 matching 7 bases. The J segment lost 2 bases and the V segment lost 3 bases, leaving 7 bases of the junction unmatched. Germline V lookup: CDR1 LNHNV, CDR2 YYDKDF (reference sequence). The CDR3 has 15 amino acids. The CDR3 here is CATSSQRGGPYEQYF. As DNA, the CDR3 is TGTGCCACCAGCAGTCAAAGAGGGGGCCCCTACGAGCAGTACTTC.

The CDR3 here is CASSGGRTEAFF. The CDR3, as DNA: TGTGCCAGCAGCGGGGGCCGGACTGAAGCTTTCTTT. The chain carries TRBV5-4 and TRBJ1-1; tentatively, D is TRBD1 (6 bases). The CDR3 contains 12 residues. V lost 4 bases and J lost 5, with 9 bases in between. Germline V gives CDR1 SGHNT, CDR2 YYREEE (reference sequence).

V is TRBV30 and J is TRBJ2-5; D call uncertain. With 4 bases removed from V and 2 bases from J, the gap between germline ends came to 20 bases. The CDR3 consists of 16 residues. Germline-derived CDR1 and CDR2 are GTSNPN and SVGIG (reference sequence). The CDR3: CAWNKQRISLQETQYF. The CDR3 DNA is TGTGCCTGGAATAAACAGAGGATTAGCTTACAAGAGACCCAGTACTTC.

This chain uses TRBV5-1 with TRBJ1-4, with D possibly TRBD1 on 5 matching bases. CDR3 length: 14 amino acids. With 2 bases removed from V and 9 bases from J, the gap between germline ends came to 14 bases. Germline V gene sequence: CDR1 SGHRS, CDR2 YFSETQ. The CDR3 DNA follows: TGCGCCAGCAGCTTTCTGCAGGGTGGTAAAAAACTGTTTTTT. Residues: CASSFLQGGKKLFF. Using reference TRBV5-1 and TRBJ1-4 for the parts outside the CDR3, the full variable domain is KAGVTQTPRYLIKTRGQQVTLSCSPISGHRSVSWYQQTPGQGLQFLFEYFSETQRNKGNFPGRFSGRQFSNSRSEMNVSTLELGDSALYLCASSFLQGGKKLFFGSGTQLSVL.

This clone was found once. V usage is TRBV6-5 and J usage is TRBJ2-4; unclear D gene. Germline-derived CDR1 and CDR2 are MNHEY and SVGAGI. V was trimmed by 0 bases and J by 6 bases, leaving 12 bases between them. The CDR3 length is 15 residues. The CDR3 bases are TGTGCCAGCAGTTACTCTCCCAGGTTGGGAAACATTCAGTACTTC. Translation gives CASSYSPRLGNIQYF.

The V and J genes are TRBV10-1 and TRBJ2-3; no definite D call. V lost 6 bases and J 6 bases, leaving 7 bases between the germline ends. The germline V gene encodes CDR1 WNHNN and CDR2 SYGVQD (reference sequence). The CDR3 has 11 residues. This CDR3 reads CASSHIDTQYF. The DNA for the CDR3 is TGCGCCAGCAGCCATATCGATACGCAGTATTTT.

The chain carries TRBV27 and TRBJ1-4; D remains unclear. The germline V gene encodes CDR1 MNHEY and CDR2 SMNVEV (reference sequence). The V gene lost 7 bases and the J gene lost 6 bases, with 15 bases spanning the gap. There are 14 residues in the CDR3. This CDR3 is CASTYRHNYEKLFF. CDR3 DNA: TGTGCCAGCACCTACCGACACAATTATGAAAAACTGTTTTTT.